The 29 T cell receptor beta chains listed next were all sequenced from one sample in a study of shared clonotypes between healthy human individuals. Clones were read by immunoSEQ multiplex PCR, and TCRdb kept only the in-frame ones, dropping some. This table holds some 630,000 clones, roughly 95% found once. Naive CD8 cells lacked CD45RO and underwent positive selection for CCR7, leaving out terminally differentiated effector memory CD45RA+ cells. The source material was naive CD8+ T cells sorted from blood. These receptors came from a woman between 25 and 40 years old in good health.

The chain is built from TRBV27 and TRBJ2-1; 7 bases agree with TRBD1. Germline V lookup: CDR1 MNHEY, CDR2 SMNVEV (reference sequence). Trimming at V came to 5 bases and at J to 4 bases, leaving 11 bases not matched to a gene. The CDR3 consists of 16 residues. The CDR3 protein is CASSHSTGTAYNEQFF. The DNA of the CDR3 is TGTGCCAGCAGTCACTCCACCGGGACAGCTTACAATGAGCAGTTCTTC.

The CDR3 here is CASSLFSNEQFF. In DNA, the CDR3 is TGTGCCAGCAGCTTGTTCTCGAATGAGCAGTTCTTC. The chain uses TRBV5-6 and TRBJ2-1; D is ambiguous. The germline V and J ends were trimmed by 1 base and 7 bases, with 6 bases remaining between them. Germline lookup yields CDR1 SGHDT and CDR2 YYEEEE. The CDR3 is made up of 12 amino acids.

The V and J genes are TRBV4-1 and TRBJ1-6; no clear D gene. The CDR3 consists of 15 residues. Between the trimmed V and J ends, which lost 2 bases and 5 bases, there was a span of 10 bases. The V gene's germline CDR1 is MGHRA and CDR2 YSYEKL. Written as DNA, the CDR3 is TGCGCCAGCAGCCAAAGCGACGGGCATAATTCACCCCTCCACTTT. This gives the protein CASSQSDGHNSPLHF.

This chain links TRBV7-3 with TRBJ2-1; weak D call: TRBD2 (5 bases). Trimming took off 3 bases at V and 6 bases at J, with 9 bases between the two ends. There are 13 residues in the CDR3. CDR1 SGHTA and CDR2 FQGTGA come from the germline V gene. The CDR3 sequence: CASSFGGLNEQFF. CDR3 DNA: TGTGCCAGCAGCTTTGGAGGACTCAATGAGCAGTTCTTC.

The chain links TRBV27 to TRBJ2-6; D gene uncertain. Germline CDR1 reads MNHEY; CDR2 reads SMNVEV (reference sequence). CDR3 size: 16 residues. Trimming left V 3 bases short and J 4 bases short, with 13 bases between. CDR3 loop: CASSFTRRSGANVLTF. In nucleotides, the CDR3 is TGTGCCAGCAGTTTTACCAGGCGTTCCGGGGCCAACGTCCTGACTTTC.

The V gene is TRBV28, the J gene TRBJ2-7, with 8 bases identical to TRBD2. J was trimmed by 2 bases and V by 5 bases; bases with no gene match: 8. The CDR3 covers 15 residues. Germline loops: CDR1 MDHEN, CDR2 SYDVKM. CDR3 DNA sequence: TGTGCCAGCAGTAGCGTAGCGGGATTCGCCTACGAGCAGTACTTC. Encoded protein: CASSSVAGFAYEQYF. The full variable domain, its missing parts supplied by reference TRBV28 and TRBJ2-7, is DVKVTQSSRYLVKRTGEKVFLECVQDMDHENMFWYRQDPGLGLRLIYFSYDVKMKEKGDIPEGYSVSREKKERFSLILESASTNQTSMYLCASSSVAGFAYEQYFGPGTRLTVT.

The genes are TRBV7-6 and TRBJ1-4; 7 bases map to TRBD1. Germline V gives CDR1 SGHVS, CDR2 FNYEAQ. The junction had 8 bases not matched to a gene; V was cut back by 5 bases and J by 5 bases. The CDR3 is 15 amino acids. The CDR3 loop reads CASSTRDSQNEKLFF. DNA of the CDR3: TGTGCCAGCAGCACCAGGGACAGCCAAAATGAAAAACTGTTTTTT.

The V call is TRBV6-5, the J call TRBJ2-2, with 8 bases fitting TRBD1. The CDR3 contains 14 residues. V shed 5 bases, J shed 3 bases, and the junction held 2 bases outside the gene matches. Germline V gene sequence: CDR1 MNHEY, CDR2 SVGAGI. CDR3 in DNA: TGTGCCAGCAGTCCAGGGGGCTACACCGGGGAGCTGTTTTTT. Its translation is CASSPGGYTGELFF.

This CDR3 is CASSEARMRGQGAMQYF. DNA for the CDR3: TGTGCCAGCAGTGAAGCGCGTATGAGAGGACAGGGGGCTATGCAGTACTTC. This rearrangement joins TRBV2 to TRBJ2-7; TRBD1 matches at 11 bases. CDR3 length: 17 amino acids. V dropped 0 bases and J dropped 9; count of bases not matched to a gene: 13. Germline assignment: CDR1 SNHLY and CDR2 FYNNEI.

The chain employs TRBV7-8 and TRBJ1-5, with D perhaps TRBD1 (6 bases). This CDR3 contains 15 residues. The germline gives CDR1 SGHVS, CDR2 FQNEAQ. The V and J ends lost 5 bases and 0 bases respectively, with 11 bases between them. In DNA form, the CDR3 reads TGTGCCAGCAGCCGTACAGGGATTAGCAATCAGCCCCAGCATTTT. Its protein product is CASSRTGISNQPQHF.

This clone was counted between two and nine times. The chain combines TRBV30 with TRBJ1-5, with D possibly matching TRBD1 (5 bases). The ends were cut back, 1 base at V and 1 base at J, with 8 bases in the middle. Looked up from germline, CDR1 is GTSNPN and CDR2 is SVGIG (reference sequence). The CDR3 is made up of 14 amino acids. The CDR3 reads CAWSEGFSNQPQHF. The CDR3 coding sequence is TGTGCCTGGAGTGAGGGGTTCAGCAATCAGCCCCAGCATTTT.

The chain combines TRBV28 with TRBJ1-2, with no clear D. CDR1 MDHEN and CDR2 SYDVKM come from the germline V gene. V gave up 5 bases and J gave up 4 bases, with 8 bases separating them. This CDR3 has 12 amino acids. In DNA, the CDR3 is TGTGCCAGCAGTCCAAATGCCTATGGCTACACCTTC. It encodes CASSPNAYGYTF.

The chain combines TRBV29-1 with TRBJ2-5, with TRBD2 as a possible D gene (5 bases). In germline, CDR1 is SQVTM, CDR2 ANQGSEA. Trimming took off 5 bases at V and 1 base at J, with 20 bases between the two ends. This CDR3 comprises 16 residues. CDR3 sequence: CSVPIATPRSQETQYF. CDR3 coding DNA: TGCAGCGTTCCCATAGCGACCCCCCGGAGCCAAGAGACCCAGTACTTC.

The chain uses TRBV11-2 and TRBJ1-4, with 7 bases matching TRBD1. The CDR3 is 12 residues long. CDR1 is SGHAT and CDR2 is FQNNGV in the germline V gene. V dropped 4 bases and J dropped 10; count of bases not matched to a gene: 3. Here the CDR3 DNA reads TGTGCCAGCAGCTCCAGGGGGGTAAAACTGTTTTTT. The encoded protein is CASSSRGVKLFF.

Only one count was recorded for this clone. The rearrangement joins TRBV7-7 to TRBJ2-7; D not resolved. With 0 bases removed from V and 5 bases from J, the gap between germline ends came to 23 bases. This CDR3 region has 18 residues. Germline CDR1 SSHAT, CDR2 FNYEAQ (reference sequence). CDR3 region: CASSLAVGPPTPSNEQYF. The CDR3 bases are TGTGCCAGCAGCTTAGCGGTTGGGCCCCCAACACCTTCGAACGAGCAGTACTTC.

V and J are TRBV7-9 and TRBJ1-2; no firm D call. With 2 bases removed from V and 3 bases from J, the gap between germline ends came to 13 bases. This CDR3 comprises 15 residues. CDR1 is SEHNR and CDR2 is FQNEAQ in the germline V gene (reference sequence). CDR3 amino acids: CASSLSPARDYGYTF. In DNA, the CDR3 is TGTGCCAGCAGCTTATCGCCTGCCCGGGACTATGGCTACACCTTC.

The chain employs TRBV4-1 and TRBJ2-1, with TRBD2 matching over 8 bases. CDR1 and CDR2 (germline): MGHRA, YSYEKL. V lost 6 bases to trimming and J lost 0 bases; unmatched junction nucleotides: 4. This CDR3 is 15 amino acids long. The CDR3 here is CASRVTSGSYNEQFF. CDR3 nucleotide sequence: TGCGCCAGCAGGGTTACTAGCGGCTCCTACAATGAGCAGTTCTTC.

V and J are TRBV6-1 and TRBJ1-1; 7 bases are a match to TRBD1. Germline V gene lookup returns CDR1 MNHNS and CDR2 SASEGT. The CDR3 has 10 amino acids. V shed 6 bases, J shed 10 bases, and the junction held 2 bases outside the gene matches. The DNA of the CDR3 is TGTGCCAGCAGGCAGGGGGGAGCTTTCTTT. Amino acids: CASRQGGAFF.

The CDR3 is CASSVASRTGELFF. Here the CDR3 DNA reads TGTGCCAGCAGCGTAGCTAGCCGTACCGGGGAGCTGTTTTTT. The J gene is TRBJ2-2, the V gene TRBV9, with D tentatively TRBD2 (5 bases). Looked up from germline, CDR1 is SGDLS and CDR2 is YYNGEE. The V and J ends lost 0 bases and 5 bases respectively, with 8 bases between them. This CDR3 spans 14 amino acids. The variable domain in full, with the rest retrieved from reference TRBV9 and TRBJ2-2, is DSGVTQTPKHLITATGQRVTLRCSPRSGDLSVYWYQQSLDQGLQFLIQYYNGEERAKGNILERFSAQQFPDLHSELNLSSLELGDSALYFCASSVASRTGELFFGEGSRLTVL.

The V call is TRBV5-8, the J call TRBJ2-7; no clear D gene. Germline assignment: CDR1 SGHTS and CDR2 YDEGEE. The CDR3 is made up of 11 amino acids. Trimming shortened V by 4 bases and J by 2 bases, and 4 bases separated the two germline ends. This CDR3 is CASSNTYEQYF. CDR3 in DNA: TGTGCCAGCAGCAATACCTACGAGCAGTACTTC.

V and J are TRBV14 and TRBJ2-7; TRBD2 matches at 10 bases. Trimming cost V 0 bases and J 2 bases; bases outside gene matches: 10. There are 18 residues in the CDR3. CDR1 is SGHDN, CDR2 FVKESK, per germline. CDR3 residues: CASSQDKSTSGNTYEQYF. CDR3 nucleotide sequence: TGTGCCAGCAGCCAAGATAAGAGTACTAGCGGGAACACCTACGAGCAGTACTTC.

The chain recombines TRBV28 with TRBJ2-3; the D is unclear. V was pared by 5 bases and J by 0 bases, with 15 bases between. Germline V CDR1 and CDR2: MDHEN, SYDVKM. The CDR3 sequence is 16 residues long. In nucleotides, the CDR3 is TGTGCCAGCAGTATCCCCCCCAGACTTAGCACAGATACGCAGTATTTT. Residues: CASSIPPRLSTDTQYF. The whole variable domain, remainder taken from reference TRBV28 and TRBJ2-3, is DVKVTQSSRYLVKRTGEKVFLECVQDMDHENMFWYRQDPGLGLRLIYFSYDVKMKEKGDIPEGYSVSREKKERFSLILESASTNQTSMYLCASSIPPRLSTDTQYFGPGTRLTVL.

V is TRBV27 and J is TRBJ2-7; either TRBD1 or TRBD2 may fit D (6 bases each). The length of the CDR3 is 17 residues. The germline V and J ends were trimmed by 5 bases and 3 bases, with 23 bases remaining between them. From germline, CDR1 is MNHEY and CDR2 SMNVEV (reference sequence). The CDR3 spells CASSLGQLGPAGYEQYF. Written as DNA, the CDR3 is TGTGCCAGCAGTCTCGGACAGCTTGGTCCAGCGGGCTACGAGCAGTACTTC.

The chain couples TRBV5-6 to TRBJ2-5, with D hard to call. The CDR3 has 15 residues. Looked up from germline, CDR1 is SGHDT and CDR2 is YYEEEE. Trimming cost V 7 bases and J 1 base, with 17 bases left between them. CDR3 sequence (DNA): TGTGCCAGCTCCTTGGCCCAGGACGGCCAAGAGACCCAGTACTTC. Translating it yields CASSLAQDGQETQYF.

This clone was seen just once. CDR3 sequence (DNA): TGTGCCAGCAGGGGGACAGGGGGAGGGTACGAGCAGTACTTC. Its translation is CASRGTGGGYEQYF. The chain is built from TRBV28 and TRBJ2-5, with TRBD1 identical over 11 bases. The J call is in doubt because the DNA end fits TRBJ2-7 better. In germline, CDR1 is MDHEN, CDR2 SYDVKM. The CDR3 loop spans 14 amino acids.

This chain links TRBV15 with TRBJ2-1, with unresolved D. Looked up from germline, CDR1 is LNHNV and CDR2 is YYDKDF (reference sequence). This CDR3 is built from 13 residues. Trimming removed 0 bases from V and 8 bases from J, with 8 bases in between. The CDR3: CATSRDLGHEQFF. CDR3 sequence (DNA): TGTGCCACCAGCAGAGATCTAGGGCATGAGCAGTTCTTC.

This clone has just a few counts. This sequence joins TRBV14 and TRBJ2-7; TRBD1 matches 9 bases. The CDR3 covers 15 residues. V gave up 2 bases and J gave up 4 bases; unmatched junction bases: 6. The germline V gene encodes CDR1 SGHDN and CDR2 FVKESK. The CDR3 region is CASSQRDRVPYEQYF. CDR3 DNA: TGTGCCAGCAGCCAAAGGGACAGGGTCCCATACGAGCAGTACTTC.

The CDR3 spells CASSDPPGQGGKLFF. DNA for the CDR3: TGTGCCAGCAGTGACCCACCGGGACAGGGAGGAAAACTGTTTTTT. The genes are TRBV6-4 and TRBJ1-4; 9 nucleotides align to TRBD1. This CDR3 region has 15 residues. The germline CDR1 and CDR2 sequences are MRHNA and SNTAGT. V dropped 2 bases and J dropped 10; count of bases not matched to a gene: 8.

The chain carries TRBV7-2 and TRBJ2-3; TRBD1 aligns across 10 bases. Germline trimming cut 0 bases from V and 4 bases from J; bases unmatched to any gene: 4. The CDR3 loop spans 16 amino acids. Per germline, CDR1 SGHTA and CDR2 FQGNSA. In DNA, the CDR3 is TGTGCCAGCAGCTTAGCGGGACAGGGGAGCCCAGATACGCAGTATTTT. It is translated as CASSLAGQGSPDTQYF.